This TCR beta chain is drawn from a study of cytotoxic CD8 clonotypes in ibrutinib-treated CLL. V was trimmed by 5 bases and J by 1 base, leaving 19 bases between them. Looked up from germline, CDR1 is SGHNT and CDR2 is YYREEE (reference sequence). This CDR3 spans 16 amino acids. Generated by immunoSEQ multiplex PCR, the TCRdb table keeps only in-frame clones and is missing some. Of 25,000 to 30,000 clones in the sample, over 55% were seen once. The receptor was isolated from a human donor with chronic lymphocytic leukemia. Material: PBMCs, obtained after 24 months of ibrutinib treatment. The chain has TRBV5-4 and TRBJ2-7, with D possibly matching TRBD1 (6 bases). DNA for the CDR3: TGTGCCAGCAGTCCTGGTGAGGGGACATCTTCCTACGAGCAGTACTTC. Translating it yields CASSPGEGTSSYEQYF.